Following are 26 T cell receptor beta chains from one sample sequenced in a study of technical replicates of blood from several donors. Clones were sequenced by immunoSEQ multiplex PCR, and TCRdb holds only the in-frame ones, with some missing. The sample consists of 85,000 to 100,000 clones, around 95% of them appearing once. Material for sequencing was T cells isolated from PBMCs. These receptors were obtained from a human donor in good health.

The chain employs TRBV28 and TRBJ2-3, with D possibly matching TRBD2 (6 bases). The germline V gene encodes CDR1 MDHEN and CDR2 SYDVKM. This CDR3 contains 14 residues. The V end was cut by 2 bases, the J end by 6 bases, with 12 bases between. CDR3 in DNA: TGTGCCAGCAGTTTAGGGACTGCGTTGGATACGCAGTATTTT. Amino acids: CASSLGTALDTQYF.

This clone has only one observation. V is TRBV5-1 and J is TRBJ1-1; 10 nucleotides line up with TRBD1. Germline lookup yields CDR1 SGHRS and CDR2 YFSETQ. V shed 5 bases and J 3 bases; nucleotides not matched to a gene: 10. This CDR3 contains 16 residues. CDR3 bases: TGCGCCAGCAGTGCCGGGACAGGGGACTACGACACTGAAGCTTTCTTT. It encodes CASSAGTGDYDTEAFF.

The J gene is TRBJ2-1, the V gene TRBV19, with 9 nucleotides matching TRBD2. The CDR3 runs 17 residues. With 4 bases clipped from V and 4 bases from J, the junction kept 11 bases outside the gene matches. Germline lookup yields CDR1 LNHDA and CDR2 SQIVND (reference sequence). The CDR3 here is CASSTEPGTSLYNEQFF. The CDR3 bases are TGTGCCAGTAGTACTGAACCGGGGACTAGCCTTTACAATGAGCAGTTCTTC.

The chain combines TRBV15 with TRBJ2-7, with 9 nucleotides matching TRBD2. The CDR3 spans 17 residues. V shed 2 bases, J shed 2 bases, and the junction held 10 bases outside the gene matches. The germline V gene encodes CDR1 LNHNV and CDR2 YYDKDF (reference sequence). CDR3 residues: CATSRSTVAGDAYEQYF. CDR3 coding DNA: TGTGCCACCAGCAGATCAACCGTAGCGGGAGATGCCTACGAGCAGTACTTC.

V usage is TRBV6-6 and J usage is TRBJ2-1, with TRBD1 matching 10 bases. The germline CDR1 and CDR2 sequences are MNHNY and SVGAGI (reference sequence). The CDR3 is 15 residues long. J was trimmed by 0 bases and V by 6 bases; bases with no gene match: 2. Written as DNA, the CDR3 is TGTGCCAGCAGGGACAGGGGGAGCTCCTACAATGAGCAGTTCTTC. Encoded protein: CASRDRGSSYNEQFF.

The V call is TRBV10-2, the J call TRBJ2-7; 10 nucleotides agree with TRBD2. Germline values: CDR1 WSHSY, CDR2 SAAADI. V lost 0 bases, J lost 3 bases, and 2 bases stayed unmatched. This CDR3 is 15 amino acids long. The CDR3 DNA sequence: TGCGCCAGCAGTGAGTCGGCTAGCGGGGGCTACGAGCAGTACTTC. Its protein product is CASSESASGGYEQYF.

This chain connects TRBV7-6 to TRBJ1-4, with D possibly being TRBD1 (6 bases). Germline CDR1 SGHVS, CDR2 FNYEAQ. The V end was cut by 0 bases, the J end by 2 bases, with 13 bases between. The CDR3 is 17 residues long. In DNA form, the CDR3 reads TGTGCCAGCAGCTTAGCGCAGTCAACAGGGACTAATGAAAAACTGTTTTTT. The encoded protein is CASSLAQSTGTNEKLFF.

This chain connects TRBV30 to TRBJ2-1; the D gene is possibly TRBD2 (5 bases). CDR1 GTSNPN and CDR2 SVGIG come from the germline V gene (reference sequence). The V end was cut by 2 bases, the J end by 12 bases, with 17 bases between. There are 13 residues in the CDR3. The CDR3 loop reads CAWSIGRSAGQFF. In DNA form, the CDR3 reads TGTGCCTGGAGTATCGGACGGTCGGCGGGGCAGTTCTTC.

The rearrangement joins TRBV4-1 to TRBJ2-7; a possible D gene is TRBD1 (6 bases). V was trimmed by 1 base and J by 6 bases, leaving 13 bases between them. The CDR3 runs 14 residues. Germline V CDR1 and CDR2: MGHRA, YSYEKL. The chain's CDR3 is CASSQANGRGEQYF. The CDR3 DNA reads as TGCGCCAGCAGCCAAGCCAACGGCAGGGGCGAGCAGTACTTC.

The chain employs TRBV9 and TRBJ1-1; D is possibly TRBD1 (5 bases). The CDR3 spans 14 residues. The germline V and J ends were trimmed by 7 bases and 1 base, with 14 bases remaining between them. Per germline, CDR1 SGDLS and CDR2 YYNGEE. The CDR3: CASGEVTGNTEAFF. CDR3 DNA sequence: TGTGCCAGCGGAGAAGTTACAGGGAACACTGAAGCTTTCTTT.

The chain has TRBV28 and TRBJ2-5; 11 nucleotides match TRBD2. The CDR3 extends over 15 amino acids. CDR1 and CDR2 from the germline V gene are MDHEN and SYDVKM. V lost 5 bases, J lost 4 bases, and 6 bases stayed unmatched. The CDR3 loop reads CASSPETSGTETQYF. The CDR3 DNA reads TGTGCCAGCAGTCCGGAGACTAGCGGGACAGAGACCCAGTACTTC.

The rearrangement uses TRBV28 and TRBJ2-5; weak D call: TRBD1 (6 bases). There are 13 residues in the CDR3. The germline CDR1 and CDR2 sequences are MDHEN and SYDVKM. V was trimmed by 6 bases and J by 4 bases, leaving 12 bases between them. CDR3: CASSLGALETQYF. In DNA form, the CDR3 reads TGTGCCAGCAGCTTGGGGGCCCTAGAGACCCAGTACTTC.

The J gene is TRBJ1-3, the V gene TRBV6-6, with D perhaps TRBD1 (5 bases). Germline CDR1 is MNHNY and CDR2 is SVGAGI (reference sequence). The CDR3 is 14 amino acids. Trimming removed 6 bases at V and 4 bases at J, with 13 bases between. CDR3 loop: CASSLRGEGNTIYF. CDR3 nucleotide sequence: TGTGCCAGCAGCCTACGGGGGGAAGGAAACACCATATATTTT.

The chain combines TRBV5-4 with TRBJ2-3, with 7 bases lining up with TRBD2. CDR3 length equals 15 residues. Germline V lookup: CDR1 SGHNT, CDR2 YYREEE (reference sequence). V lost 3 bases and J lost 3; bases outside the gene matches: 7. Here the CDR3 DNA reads TGTGCCAGCAGCTCACTAGCGTTTAGTACAGATACGCAGTATTTT. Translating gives CASSSLAFSTDTQYF.

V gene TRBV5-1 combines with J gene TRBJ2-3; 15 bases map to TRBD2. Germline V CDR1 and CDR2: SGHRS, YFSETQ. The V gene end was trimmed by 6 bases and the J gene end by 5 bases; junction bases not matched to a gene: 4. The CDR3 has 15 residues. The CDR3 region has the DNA TGCGCCAGCACCTCGGGACTAGCGGGAGGAGATACGCAGTATTTT. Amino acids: CASTSGLAGGDTQYF.

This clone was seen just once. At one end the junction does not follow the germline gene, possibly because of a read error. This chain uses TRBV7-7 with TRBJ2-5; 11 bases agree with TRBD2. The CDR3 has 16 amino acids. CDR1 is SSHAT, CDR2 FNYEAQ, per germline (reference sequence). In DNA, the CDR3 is TGTGCTAGCAGCTTTACTAGCGGGGGACCGGAAGAGACCCAGTACTTC. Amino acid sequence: CASSFTSGGPEETQYF.

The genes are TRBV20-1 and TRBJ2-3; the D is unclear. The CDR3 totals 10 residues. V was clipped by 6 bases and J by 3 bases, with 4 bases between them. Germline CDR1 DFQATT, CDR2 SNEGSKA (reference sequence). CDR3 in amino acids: CSATTDTQYF. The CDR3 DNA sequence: TGCAGTGCCACTACAGATACGCAGTATTTT.

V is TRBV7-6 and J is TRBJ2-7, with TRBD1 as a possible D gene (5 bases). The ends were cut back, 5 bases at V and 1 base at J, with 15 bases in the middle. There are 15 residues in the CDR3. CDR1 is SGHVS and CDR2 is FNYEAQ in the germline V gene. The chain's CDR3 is CASSLAGIASYEQYF. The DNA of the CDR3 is TGTGCCAGCAGCCTGGCAGGGATTGCGTCCTACGAGCAGTACTTC.

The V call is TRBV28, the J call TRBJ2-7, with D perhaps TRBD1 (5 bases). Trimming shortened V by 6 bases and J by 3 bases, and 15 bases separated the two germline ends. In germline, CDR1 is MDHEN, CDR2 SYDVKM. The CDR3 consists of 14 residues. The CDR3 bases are TGTGCCAGCAGCCAGCATCCAAGGGGCTACGAGCAGTACTTC. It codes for CASSQHPRGYEQYF.

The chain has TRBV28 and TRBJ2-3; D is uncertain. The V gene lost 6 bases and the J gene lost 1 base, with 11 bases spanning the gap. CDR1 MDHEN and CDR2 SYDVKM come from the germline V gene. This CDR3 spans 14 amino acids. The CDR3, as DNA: TGTGCCAGCAGCTACACAGCAGGCACAGATACGCAGTATTTT. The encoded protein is CASSYTAGTDTQYF.

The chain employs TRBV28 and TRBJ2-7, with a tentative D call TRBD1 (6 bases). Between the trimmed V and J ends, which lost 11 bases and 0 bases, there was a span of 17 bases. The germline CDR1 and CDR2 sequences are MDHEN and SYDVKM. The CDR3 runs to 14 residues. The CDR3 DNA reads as TGTGCCTCCGCACCCAGGGGAAGCTCCTACGAGCAGTACTTC. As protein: CASAPRGSSYEQYF.

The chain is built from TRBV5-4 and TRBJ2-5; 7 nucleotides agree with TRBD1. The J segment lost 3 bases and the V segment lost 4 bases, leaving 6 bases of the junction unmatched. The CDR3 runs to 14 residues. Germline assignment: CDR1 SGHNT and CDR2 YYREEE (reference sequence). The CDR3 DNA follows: TGTGCCAGCAGCCGACAGGGTAGGGAAGAGACCCAGTACTTC. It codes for CASSRQGREETQYF. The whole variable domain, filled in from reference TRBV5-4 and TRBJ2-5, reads ETGVTQSPTHLIKTRGQQVTLRCSSQSGHNTVSWYQQALGQGPQFIFQYYREEENGRGNFPPRFSGLQFPNYSSELNVNALELDDSALYLCASSRQGREETQYFGPGTRLLVL.

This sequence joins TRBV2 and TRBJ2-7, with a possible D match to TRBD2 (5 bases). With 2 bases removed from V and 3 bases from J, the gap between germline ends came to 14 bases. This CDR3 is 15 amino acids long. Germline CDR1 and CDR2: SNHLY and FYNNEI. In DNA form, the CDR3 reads TGTGCCAGCAGTGAACCCGACTATGGGCTCTACGAGCAGTACTTC. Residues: CASSEPDYGLYEQYF.

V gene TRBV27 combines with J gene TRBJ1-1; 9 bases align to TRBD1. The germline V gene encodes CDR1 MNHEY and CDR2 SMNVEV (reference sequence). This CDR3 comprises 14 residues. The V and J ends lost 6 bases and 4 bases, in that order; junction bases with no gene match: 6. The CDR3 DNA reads TGTGCCAGCAGGATGACAGGGGGGTTCACTGAAGCTTTCTTT. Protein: CASRMTGGFTEAFF.

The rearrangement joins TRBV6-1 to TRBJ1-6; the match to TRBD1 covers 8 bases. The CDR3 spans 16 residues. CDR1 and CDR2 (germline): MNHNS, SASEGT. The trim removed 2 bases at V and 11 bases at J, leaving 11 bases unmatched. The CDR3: CASSEWDRSPMTPLHF. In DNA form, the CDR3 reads TGTGCCAGCAGTGAATGGGACAGGTCCCCAATGACACCCCTCCACTTT.

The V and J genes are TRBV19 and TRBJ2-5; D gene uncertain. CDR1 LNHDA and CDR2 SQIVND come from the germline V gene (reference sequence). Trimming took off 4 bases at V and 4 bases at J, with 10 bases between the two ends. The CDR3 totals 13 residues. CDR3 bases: TGTGCCAGTAGTAAGAACGCAGTAGAGACCCAGTACTTC. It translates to CASSKNAVETQYF.